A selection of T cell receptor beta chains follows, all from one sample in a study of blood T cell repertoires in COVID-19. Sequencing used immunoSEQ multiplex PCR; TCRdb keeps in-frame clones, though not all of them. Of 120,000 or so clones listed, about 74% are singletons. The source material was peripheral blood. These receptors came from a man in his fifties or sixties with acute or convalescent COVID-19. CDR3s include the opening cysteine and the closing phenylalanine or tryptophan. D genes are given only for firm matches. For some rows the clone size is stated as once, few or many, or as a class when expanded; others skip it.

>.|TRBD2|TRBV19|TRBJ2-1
TGTGCCAGTAGGTTGGGACTAGCGGGGAGTTACAATGAGCAGTTCTTC
CASRLGLAGSYNEQFF
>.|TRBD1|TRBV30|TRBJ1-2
TGTGCCTGGAGTGTACAGGGGGCCTATGGCTACACCTTC
CAWSVQGAYGYTF
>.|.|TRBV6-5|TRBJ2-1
TGTGCCAGCAGTCGAGGGACAGCGGGCAATGAGCAGTTCTTC
CASSRGTAGNEQFF
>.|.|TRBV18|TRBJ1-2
TGTGCCAGCTCGGGCTACACGGATGGCTACACCTTC
CASSGYTDGYTF
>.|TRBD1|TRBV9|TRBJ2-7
TGTGCCAGCAGCGTAGGCGGGACAGGGTCCTACGAGCAGTACTTC
CASSVGGTGSYEQYF
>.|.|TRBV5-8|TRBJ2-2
TGTGCCAGCAGCCGTACCGGGAGCACCGGGGAGCTGTTTTTT
CASSRTGSTGELFF
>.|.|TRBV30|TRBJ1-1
TGTGCCTGGAGGAAGCCAGGGAACACTGAAGCTTTCTTT
CAWRKPGNTEAFF
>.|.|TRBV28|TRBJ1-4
TGTGCCAGCAGTTATGGGAGCGTTACAGAAAAACTGTTTTTT
CASSYGSVTEKLFF
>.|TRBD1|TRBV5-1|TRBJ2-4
TGCGCCAGCAGCCAGGGACAGCAGGGAAACATTCAGTACTTC
CASSQGQQGNIQYF
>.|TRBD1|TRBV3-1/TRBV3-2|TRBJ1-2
TGTGCCAGCAGCCGCGGGACAGGGGTCGCCTACTATGGCTACACCTTC
CASSRGTGVAYYGYTF
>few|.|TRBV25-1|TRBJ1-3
TGTGCCAGCAAGGGGACAAACTCTGGAAACACCATATATTTT
CASKGTNSGNTIYF
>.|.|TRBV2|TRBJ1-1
TGTGCCAGCAGATCCCAGGGTATGGCGGACACTGAAGCTTTCTTT
CASRSQGMADTEAFF
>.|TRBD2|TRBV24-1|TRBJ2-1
TGTGCCACCAGTGATGTTAGCGGGAGGCCCATTCTGGAGCAGTTCTTC
CATSDVSGRPILEQFF
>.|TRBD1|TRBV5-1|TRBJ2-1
TGCGCCAGCAGACAAGGGACAGGGGGGCGGGACAATGAGCAGTTCTTC
CASRQGTGGRDNEQFF
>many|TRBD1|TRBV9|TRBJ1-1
TGTGCCAGCAGCGGAACGGGACAGACTAACACTGAAGCTTTCTTT
CASSGTGQTNTEAFF
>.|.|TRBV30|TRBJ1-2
TGTGCCTGGAGTGGACAATATGGCTACACCTTC
CAWSGQYGYTF
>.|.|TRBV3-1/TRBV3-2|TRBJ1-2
TGTGCCAGCAGCCGACTTAATGGCTACACCTTC
CASSRLNGYTF
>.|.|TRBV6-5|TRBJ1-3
TGTGCCAGCAGAGGCCGGACACTGGGAGGAAACACCATATATTTT
CASRGRTLGGNTIYF
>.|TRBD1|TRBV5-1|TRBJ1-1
TGCGCCAGCAGCTTCGCTGGACAGGGGACTGAAGCTTTCTTT
CASSFAGQGTEAFF
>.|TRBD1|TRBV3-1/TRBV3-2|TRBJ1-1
TGTGCCAGCAGCCCCAATCAGGGGGGCACTGAAGCTTTCTTT
CASSPNQGGTEAFF
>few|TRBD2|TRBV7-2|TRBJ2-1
TGTGCCAGCAGCTCCTCAAAGACTAGCCAGATGTACAATGAGCAGTTCTTC
CASSSSKTSQMYNEQFF
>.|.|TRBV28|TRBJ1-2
TGTGCCAGCAGTGTTGGACAGCCCTATGGCTACACCTTC
CASSVGQPYGYTF